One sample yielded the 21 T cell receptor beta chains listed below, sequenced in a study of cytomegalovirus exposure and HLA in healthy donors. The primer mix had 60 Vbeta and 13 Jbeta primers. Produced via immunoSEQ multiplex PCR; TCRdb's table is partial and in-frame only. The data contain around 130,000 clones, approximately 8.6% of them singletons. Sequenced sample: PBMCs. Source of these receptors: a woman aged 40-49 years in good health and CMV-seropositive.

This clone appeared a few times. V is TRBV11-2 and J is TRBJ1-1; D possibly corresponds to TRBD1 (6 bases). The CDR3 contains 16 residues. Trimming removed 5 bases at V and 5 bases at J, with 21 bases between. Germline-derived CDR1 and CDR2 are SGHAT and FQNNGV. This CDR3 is CASSESSGQERTEAFF. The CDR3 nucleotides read TGTGCCAGCAGCGAGAGCTCGGGACAAGAAAGAACTGAAGCTTTCTTT. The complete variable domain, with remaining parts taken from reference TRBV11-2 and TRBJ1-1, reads EAGVAQSPRYKIIEKRQSVAFWCNPISGHATLYWYQQILGQGPKLLIQFQNNGVVDDSQLPKDRFSAERLKGVDSTLKIQPAKLEDSAVYLCASSESSGQERTEAFFGQGTRLTVV.

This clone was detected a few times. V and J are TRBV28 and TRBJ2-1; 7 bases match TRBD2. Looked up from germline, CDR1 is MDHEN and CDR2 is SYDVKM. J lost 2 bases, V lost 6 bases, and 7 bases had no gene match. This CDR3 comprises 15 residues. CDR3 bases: TGTGCCAGCAGGGAGGCGGGGGTAACCTACAATGAGCAGTTCTTC. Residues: CASREAGVTYNEQFF.

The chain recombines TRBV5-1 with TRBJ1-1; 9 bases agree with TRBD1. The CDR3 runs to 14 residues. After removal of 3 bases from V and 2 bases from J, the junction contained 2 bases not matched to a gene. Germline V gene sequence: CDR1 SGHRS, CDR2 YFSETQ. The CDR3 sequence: CASSWDRANTEAFF. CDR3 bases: TGCGCCAGCAGCTGGGACAGGGCAAACACTGAAGCTTTCTTT.

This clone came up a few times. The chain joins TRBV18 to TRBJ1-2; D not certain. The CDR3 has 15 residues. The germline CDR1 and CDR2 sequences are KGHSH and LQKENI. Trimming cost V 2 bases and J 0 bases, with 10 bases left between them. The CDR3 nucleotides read TGTGCCAGCTCACCATCAAGCTTAGCTAACTATGGCTACACCTTC. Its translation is CASSPSSLANYGYTF.

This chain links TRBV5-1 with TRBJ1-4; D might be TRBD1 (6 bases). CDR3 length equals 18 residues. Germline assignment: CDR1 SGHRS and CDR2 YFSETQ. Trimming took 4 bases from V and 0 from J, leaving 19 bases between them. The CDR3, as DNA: TGCGCCAGCAGCATACAACCCTCGACAGGAGCAACTAATGAAAAACTGTTTTTT. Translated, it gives CASSIQPSTGATNEKLFF. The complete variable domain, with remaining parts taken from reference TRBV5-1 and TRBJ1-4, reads KAGVTQTPRYLIKTRGQQVTLSCSPISGHRSVSWYQQTPGQGLQFLFEYFSETQRNKGNFPGRFSGRQFSNSRSEMNVSTLELGDSALYLCASSIQPSTGATNEKLFFGSGTQLSVL.

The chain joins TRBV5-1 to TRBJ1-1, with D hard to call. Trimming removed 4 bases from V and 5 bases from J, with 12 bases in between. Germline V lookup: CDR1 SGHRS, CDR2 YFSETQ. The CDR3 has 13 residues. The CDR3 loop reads CASSPEAATEAFF. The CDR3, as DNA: TGCGCCAGCAGCCCCGAGGCAGCTACTGAAGCTTTCTTT.

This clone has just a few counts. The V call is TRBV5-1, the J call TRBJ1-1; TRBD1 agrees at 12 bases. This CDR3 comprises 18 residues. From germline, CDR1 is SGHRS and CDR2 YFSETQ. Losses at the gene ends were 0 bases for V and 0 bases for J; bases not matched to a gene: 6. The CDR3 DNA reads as TGCGCCAGCAGCTTGGCGGGGACAGGGGGCGGGTTGAACACTGAAGCTTTCTTT. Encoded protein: CASSLAGTGGGLNTEAFF.

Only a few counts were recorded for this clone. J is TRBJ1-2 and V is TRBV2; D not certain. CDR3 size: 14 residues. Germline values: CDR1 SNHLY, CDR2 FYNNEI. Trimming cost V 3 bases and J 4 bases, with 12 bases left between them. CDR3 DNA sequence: TGTGCCAGCAGTGATCTCGAGAGAGGCTATGGCTACACCTTC. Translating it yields CASSDLERGYGYTF.

CDR3 DNA sequence: TGCGCCAGCAGCAAGACACAACTGAACACTGAAGCTTTCTTT. Translating gives CASSKTQLNTEAFF. This chain links TRBV5-1 with TRBJ1-1; D call uncertain. CDR1 and CDR2 (germline): SGHRS, YFSETQ. CDR3 size: 14 residues. The V end was cut by 4 bases, the J end by 0 bases, with 10 bases between.

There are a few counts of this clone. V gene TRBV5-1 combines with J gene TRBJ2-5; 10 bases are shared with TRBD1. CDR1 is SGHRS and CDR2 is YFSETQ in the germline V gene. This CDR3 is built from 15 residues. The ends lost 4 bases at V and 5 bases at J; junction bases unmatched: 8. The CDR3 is CASSARDRGLETQYF. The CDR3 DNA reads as TGCGCCAGCAGCGCCCGGGACAGGGGATTGGAGACCCAGTACTTC.

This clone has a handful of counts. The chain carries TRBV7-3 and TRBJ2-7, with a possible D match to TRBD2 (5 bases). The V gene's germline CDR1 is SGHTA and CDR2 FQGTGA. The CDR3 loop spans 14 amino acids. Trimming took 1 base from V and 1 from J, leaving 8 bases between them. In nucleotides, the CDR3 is TGTGCCAGCAGCTTAATAGGAGGATCCTACGAGCAGTACTTC. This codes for CASSLIGGSYEQYF.

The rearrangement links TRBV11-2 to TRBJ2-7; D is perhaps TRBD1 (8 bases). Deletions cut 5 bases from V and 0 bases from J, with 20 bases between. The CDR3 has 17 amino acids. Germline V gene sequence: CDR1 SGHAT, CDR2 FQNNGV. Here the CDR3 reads CASSGRTGTKSSYEQYF. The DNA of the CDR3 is TGTGCCAGCAGCGGCCGGACAGGGACTAAAAGCTCCTACGAGCAGTACTTC.

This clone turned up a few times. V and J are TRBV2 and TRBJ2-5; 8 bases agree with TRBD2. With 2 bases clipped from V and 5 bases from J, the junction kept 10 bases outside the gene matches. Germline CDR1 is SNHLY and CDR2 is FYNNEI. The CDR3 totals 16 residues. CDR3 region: CASSERLAGAGETQYF. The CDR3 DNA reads TGTGCCAGCAGTGAAAGGCTAGCGGGTGCCGGGGAGACCCAGTACTTC. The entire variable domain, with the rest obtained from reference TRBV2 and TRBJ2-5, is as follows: EPEVTQTPSHQVTQMGQEVILRCVPISNHLYFYWYRQILGQKVEFLVSFYNNEISEKSEIFDDQFSVERPDGSNFTLKIRSTKLEDSAMYFCASSERLAGAGETQYFGPGTRLLVL.

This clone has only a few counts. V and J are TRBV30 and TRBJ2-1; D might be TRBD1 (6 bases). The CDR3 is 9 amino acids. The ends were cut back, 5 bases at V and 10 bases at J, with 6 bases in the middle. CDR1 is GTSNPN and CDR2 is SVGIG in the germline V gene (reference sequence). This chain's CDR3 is CAWGTEQFF. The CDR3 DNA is TGTGCCTGGGGGACAGAGCAGTTCTTC.

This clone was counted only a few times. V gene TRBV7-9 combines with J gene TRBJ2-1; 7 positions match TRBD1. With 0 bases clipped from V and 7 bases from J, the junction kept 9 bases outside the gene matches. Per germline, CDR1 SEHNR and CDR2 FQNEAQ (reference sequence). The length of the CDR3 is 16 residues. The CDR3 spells CASSLAGTVTWNEQFF. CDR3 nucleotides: TGTGCCAGCAGCTTAGCCGGGACAGTCACTTGGAATGAGCAGTTCTTC.

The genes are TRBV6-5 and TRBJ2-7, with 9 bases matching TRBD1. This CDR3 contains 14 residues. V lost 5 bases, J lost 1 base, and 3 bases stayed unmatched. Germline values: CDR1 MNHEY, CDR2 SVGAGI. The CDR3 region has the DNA TGTGCCAGCAGTCTGACAGGGGGGTCCTACGAGCAGTACTTC. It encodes CASSLTGGSYEQYF.

The CDR3 here is CASSQAATGLSSYNEQFF. The DNA for the CDR3 is TGTGCCAGCAGCCAAGCGGCCACGGGATTAAGCTCCTACAATGAGCAGTTCTTC. The V call is TRBV14, the J call TRBJ2-1; D may be TRBD2 (5 bases). This CDR3 contains 18 residues. Germline values: CDR1 SGHDN, CDR2 FVKESK. V dropped 1 base and J dropped 0 bases, with 16 bases sitting between them.

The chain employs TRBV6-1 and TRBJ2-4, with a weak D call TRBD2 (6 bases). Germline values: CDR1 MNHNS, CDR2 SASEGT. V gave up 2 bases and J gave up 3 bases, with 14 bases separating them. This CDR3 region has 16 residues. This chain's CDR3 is CASSESRAGSKNIQYF. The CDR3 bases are TGTGCCAGCAGTGAAAGCAGAGCCGGGAGCAAAAACATTCAGTACTTC.

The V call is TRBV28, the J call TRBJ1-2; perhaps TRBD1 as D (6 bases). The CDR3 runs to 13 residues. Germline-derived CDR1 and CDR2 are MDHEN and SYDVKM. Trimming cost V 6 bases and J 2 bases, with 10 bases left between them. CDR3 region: CASSRGGNYGYTF. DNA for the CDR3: TGTGCCAGCAGCAGAGGGGGAAACTATGGCTACACCTTC.

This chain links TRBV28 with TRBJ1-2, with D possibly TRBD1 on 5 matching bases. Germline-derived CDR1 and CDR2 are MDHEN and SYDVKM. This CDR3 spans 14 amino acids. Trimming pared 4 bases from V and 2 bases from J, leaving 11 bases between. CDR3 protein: CASSSLDRNYGYTF. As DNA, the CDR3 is TGTGCCAGCAGTTCCCTAGACAGAAACTATGGCTACACCTTC.

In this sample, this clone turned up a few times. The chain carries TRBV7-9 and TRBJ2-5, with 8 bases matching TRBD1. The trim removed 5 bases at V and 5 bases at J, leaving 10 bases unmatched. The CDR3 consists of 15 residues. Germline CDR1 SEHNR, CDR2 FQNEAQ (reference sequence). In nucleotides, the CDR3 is TGTGCCAGCAGCCGACAGGGGCCCATTGGGGAGACCCAGTACTTC. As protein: CASSRQGPIGETQYF.